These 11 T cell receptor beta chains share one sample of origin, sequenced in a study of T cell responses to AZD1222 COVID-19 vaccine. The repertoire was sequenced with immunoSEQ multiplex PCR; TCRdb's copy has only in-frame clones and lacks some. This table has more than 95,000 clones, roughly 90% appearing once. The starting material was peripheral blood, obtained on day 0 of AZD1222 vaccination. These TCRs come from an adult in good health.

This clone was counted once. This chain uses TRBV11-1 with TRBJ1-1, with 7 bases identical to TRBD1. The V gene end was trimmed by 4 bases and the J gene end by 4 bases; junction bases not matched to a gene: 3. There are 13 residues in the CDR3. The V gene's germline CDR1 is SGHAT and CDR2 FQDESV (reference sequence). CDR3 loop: CASSSHRGTEAFF. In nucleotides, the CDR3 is TGTGCCAGCAGCTCACACAGGGGCACTGAAGCTTTCTTT.

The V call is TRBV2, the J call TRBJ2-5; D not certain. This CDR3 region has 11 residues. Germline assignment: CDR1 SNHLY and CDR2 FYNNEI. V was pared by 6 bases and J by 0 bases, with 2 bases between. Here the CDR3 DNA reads TGTGCCAGCAGCTACCAAGAGACCCAGTACTTC. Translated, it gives CASSYQETQYF. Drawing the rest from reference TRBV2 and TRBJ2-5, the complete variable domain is EPEVTQTPSHQVTQMGQEVILRCVPISNHLYFYWYRQILGQKVEFLVSFYNNEISEKSEIFDDQFSVERPDGSNFTLKIRSTKLEDSAMYFCASSYQETQYFGPGTRLLVL.

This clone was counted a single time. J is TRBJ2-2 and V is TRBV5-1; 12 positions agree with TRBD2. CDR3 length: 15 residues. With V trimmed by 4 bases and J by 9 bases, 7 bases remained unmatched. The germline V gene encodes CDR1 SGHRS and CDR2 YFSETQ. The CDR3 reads CASSSGTSGLWELFF. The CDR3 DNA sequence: TGCGCCAGCAGCAGCGGGACTAGCGGGCTTTGGGAGCTGTTTTTT.

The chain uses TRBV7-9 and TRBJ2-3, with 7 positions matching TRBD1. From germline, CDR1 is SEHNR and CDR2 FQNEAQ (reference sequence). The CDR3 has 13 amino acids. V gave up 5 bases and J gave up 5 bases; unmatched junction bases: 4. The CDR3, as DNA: TGTGCCAGCAGCAAGGACAGGCGAGATACGCAGTATTTT. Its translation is CASSKDRRDTQYF.

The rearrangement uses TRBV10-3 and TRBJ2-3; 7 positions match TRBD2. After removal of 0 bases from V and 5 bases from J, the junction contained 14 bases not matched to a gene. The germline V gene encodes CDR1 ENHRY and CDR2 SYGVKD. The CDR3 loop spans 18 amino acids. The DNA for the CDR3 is TGTGCCATCAGTGAGTCGAACCGGGACTACCTCCGGGAAGATACGCAGTATTTT. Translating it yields CAISESNRDYLREDTQYF.

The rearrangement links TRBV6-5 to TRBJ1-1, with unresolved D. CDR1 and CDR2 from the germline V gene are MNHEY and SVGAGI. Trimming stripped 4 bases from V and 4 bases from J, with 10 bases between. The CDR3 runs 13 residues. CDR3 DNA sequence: TGTGCCAGCAGTTTTGTGAAGTCCACTGAAGCTTTCTTT. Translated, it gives CASSFVKSTEAFF.

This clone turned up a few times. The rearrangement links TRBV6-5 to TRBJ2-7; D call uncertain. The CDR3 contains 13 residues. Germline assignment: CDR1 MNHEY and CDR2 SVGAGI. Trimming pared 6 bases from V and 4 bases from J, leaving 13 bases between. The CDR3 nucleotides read TGTGCCAGCAGCATTGAGGTTAGGTACGAGCAGTACTTC. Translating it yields CASSIEVRYEQYF.

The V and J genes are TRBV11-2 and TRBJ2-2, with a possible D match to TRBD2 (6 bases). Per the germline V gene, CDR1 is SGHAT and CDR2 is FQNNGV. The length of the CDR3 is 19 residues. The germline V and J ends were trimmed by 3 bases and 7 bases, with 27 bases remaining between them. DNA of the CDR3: TGTGCCAGCAGCTTGTTGGTCCCAAGATGGACTTTCGGGGGCGGGGAGCTGTTTTTT. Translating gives CASSLLVPRWTFGGGELFF.

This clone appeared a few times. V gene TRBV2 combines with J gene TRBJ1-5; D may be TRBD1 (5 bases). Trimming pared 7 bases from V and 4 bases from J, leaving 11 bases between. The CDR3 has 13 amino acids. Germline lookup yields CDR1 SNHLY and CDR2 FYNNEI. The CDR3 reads CASKRQQNQPQHF. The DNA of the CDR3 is TGTGCCAGCAAACGACAGCAAAATCAGCCCCAGCATTTT.

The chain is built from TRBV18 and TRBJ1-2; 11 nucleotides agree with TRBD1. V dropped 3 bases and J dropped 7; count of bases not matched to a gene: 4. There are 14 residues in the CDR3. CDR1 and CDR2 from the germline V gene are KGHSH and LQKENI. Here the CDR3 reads CASSPRDRGSGYTF. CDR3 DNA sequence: TGTGCCAGCTCACCGAGGGACAGGGGGTCTGGCTACACCTTC.

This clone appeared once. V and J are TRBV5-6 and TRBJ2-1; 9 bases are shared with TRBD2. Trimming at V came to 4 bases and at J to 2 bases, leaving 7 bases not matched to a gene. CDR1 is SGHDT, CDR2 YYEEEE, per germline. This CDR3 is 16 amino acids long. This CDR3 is CASSPIAGETYNEQFF. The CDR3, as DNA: TGTGCCAGCAGCCCCATAGCGGGAGAAACCTACAATGAGCAGTTCTTC.